In this sample, the clone carrying this TCR beta chain turned up once. The antigen is unknown. J lost 4 bases, V lost 3 bases, and 10 bases had no gene match. Germline lookup yields CDR1 MGHDK and CDR2 SYGVNS. The CDR3 length is 18 residues. 13 Jbeta primers and 60 Vbeta primers were used for the PCR. Produced via immunoSEQ multiplex PCR; TCRdb's table is partial and in-frame only. The sample records roughly 150,000 clones, around 80% being singletons. These data come from a study of cytomegalovirus exposure and HLA in healthy donors. About the study: Roughly four fifths of a few hundred genotyped donors fell in the Caucasian-associated ancestry cluster. The study, taken as a whole, reports: Prior analysis indicated that the majority of TCR beta V segments exhibited productivity approximately 90% or approximately 30% of the time. A few chains linked to CMV were shown in vitro to be specific for CMV antigens.

The TCR sequence derives from a girl aged 5-17 years in good health and CMV-seropositive. The sample was PBMCs. The chain has TRBV25-1 and TRBJ2-3; 13 positions agree with TRBD2. The CDR3 here is CASSDKVVLAGGPDTQYF. CDR3 nucleotide sequence: TGTGCCAGCAGTGATAAGGTTGTACTAGCGGGAGGGCCAGATACGCAGTATTTT.